Following are 32 T cell receptor beta chains from one sample sequenced in a study of cytomegalovirus exposure and HLA in healthy donors. The primer mix had 60 Vbeta and 13 Jbeta primers. Generated by immunoSEQ multiplex PCR, the TCRdb table keeps only in-frame clones and is missing some. The sample has around 230,000 clones; 78% are singletons. Sequenced: PBMCs. Source of these receptors: a boy between 10 and 17 years old in good health and CMV-seronegative.

The gene calls are TRBV5-1 and TRBJ2-1; 7 nucleotides match TRBD2. Germline V gene data show CDR1 as SGHRS and CDR2 as YFSETQ. The CDR3 consists of 16 residues. V shed 3 bases and J 0 bases; nucleotides not matched to a gene: 6. The CDR3 DNA reads as TGCGCCAGCAGCTCCCTAACTAGCGCCTCCTACAATGAGCAGTTCTTC. This translates into CASSSLTSASYNEQFF.

In this sample, this clone turned up once. The genes are TRBV7-9 and TRBJ2-6; D is undetermined. The CDR3 covers 14 residues. Germline values: CDR1 SEHNR, CDR2 FQNEAQ (reference sequence). V gave up 6 bases and J gave up 2 bases, with 8 bases separating them. CDR3 nucleotides: TGTGCCAGCAGTCAAATCACTGGGGCCAACGTCCTGACTTTC. It is translated as CASSQITGANVLTF.

This sequence joins TRBV7-7 and TRBJ2-2; 7 bases map to TRBD2. Germline V gene lookup returns CDR1 SSHAT and CDR2 FNYEAQ (reference sequence). Trimming at V came to 5 bases and at J to 6 bases, leaving 9 bases not matched to a gene. The CDR3 spans 15 residues. The CDR3 sequence is CASSPGTTPSGELFF. The CDR3 DNA sequence: TGTGCCAGCAGCCCCGGGACTACCCCATCCGGGGAGCTGTTTTTT. Full variable domain (remainder filled in from reference TRBV7-7 and TRBJ2-2): GAGVSQSPRYKVTKRGQDVTLRCDPISSHATLYWYQQALGQGPEFLTYFNYEAQPDKSGLPSDRFSAERPEGSISTLTIQRTEQRDSAMYRCASSPGTTPSGELFFGEGSRLTVL.

This chain uses TRBV9 with TRBJ2-1; 9 positions match TRBD2. From germline, CDR1 is SGDLS and CDR2 YYNGEE. Trimming at V came to 4 bases and at J to 6 bases, leaving 8 bases not matched to a gene. This CDR3 contains 15 residues. The CDR3: CASSPPGTSSNEQFF. The CDR3 DNA reads as TGTGCCAGCAGCCCCCCCGGGACTAGCAGCAATGAGCAGTTCTTC.

CDR3 residues: CASSLEYRVYGYTF. DNA of the CDR3: TGCGCCAGCAGCTTGGAGTACAGGGTCTATGGCTACACCTTC. The V gene is TRBV5-1, the J gene TRBJ1-2, with D perhaps matching TRBD1 (6 bases). Germline CDR1 SGHRS, CDR2 YFSETQ. V shed 0 bases and J shed 4 bases, with 10 bases lying between them. CDR3 length: 14 residues.

The V gene is TRBV11-3, the J gene TRBJ2-7; no clear D. The CDR3 is made up of 14 amino acids. Trimming took off 5 bases at V and 0 bases at J, with 11 bases between the two ends. CDR1 is SGHNT and CDR2 is YENEEA in the germline V gene. The CDR3 DNA is TGTGCCAGCAGCCGAGACCCTAGCTCCTACGAGCAGTACTTC. Residues: CASSRDPSSYEQYF.

The chain links TRBV4-1 to TRBJ2-7; 7 bases match TRBD1. Trimming at V came to 1 base and at J to 3 bases, leaving 3 bases not matched to a gene. Per the germline V gene, CDR1 is MGHRA and CDR2 is YSYEKL. CDR3 length: 14 residues. This CDR3 is CASSQGGGFYEQYF. The DNA of the CDR3 is TGCGCCAGCAGCCAAGGAGGGGGCTTCTACGAGCAGTACTTC.

The rearrangement uses TRBV11-3 and TRBJ2-3; TRBD2 aligns across 8 bases. This CDR3 comprises 16 residues. From germline, CDR1 is SGHNT and CDR2 YENEEA. After removal of 5 bases from V and 4 bases from J, the junction contained 11 bases not matched to a gene. As DNA, the CDR3 is TGTGCCAGCAGCCCCAAAGCGGGGGCGTTTTCAGATACGCAGTATTTT. Its translation: CASSPKAGAFSDTQYF.

The chain recombines TRBV7-9 with TRBJ1-1; TRBD1 aligns across 9 bases. Germline CDR1 SEHNR, CDR2 FQNEAQ (reference sequence). J was trimmed by 6 bases and V by 4 bases; bases with no gene match: 6. The CDR3 is 14 residues long. CDR3 sequence (DNA): TGTGCCAGCAGCTGGGGACAGGGCGTTTCTGAAGCTTTCTTT. It yields the protein CASSWGQGVSEAFF.

The rearrangement uses TRBV7-2 and TRBJ2-7, with unresolved D. The CDR3 loop spans 14 amino acids. Germline CDR1 SGHTA, CDR2 FQGNSA. V shed 2 bases and J shed 5 bases, with 13 bases lying between them. The CDR3 region has the DNA TGTGCCAGCAGCTTACTGGCTAGTCCGCACGAGCAGTACTTC. Its protein product is CASSLLASPHEQYF.

This chain joins TRBV4-1 and TRBJ1-1, with D perhaps TRBD1 (5 bases). The length of the CDR3 is 14 residues. The V and J ends lost 4 bases and 1 base respectively, with 10 bases between them. Germline V gene sequence: CDR1 MGHRA, CDR2 YSYEKL. The CDR3 here is CASSPPRGNTEAFF. In nucleotides, the CDR3 is TGCGCCAGCAGCCCCCCTAGGGGGAACACTGAAGCTTTCTTT.

The chain links TRBV10-3 to TRBJ2-3, with D uncertain. The CDR3 is made up of 14 amino acids. Trimming removed 3 bases from V and 6 bases from J, with 13 bases in between. Germline loops: CDR1 ENHRY, CDR2 SYGVKD. This CDR3 is CAISDFILRDTQYF. The CDR3 DNA is TGTGCCATCAGTGATTTTATATTGAGGGATACGCAGTATTTT.

The chain employs TRBV4-2 and TRBJ1-2; 9 nucleotides agree with TRBD1. The germline V gene encodes CDR1 LGHNA and CDR2 YNFKEQ. This CDR3 has 16 amino acids. J was trimmed by 1 base and V by 3 bases; bases with no gene match: 6. As DNA, the CDR3 is TGTGCCAGCAGCCACCGGACAGGGGAGATTAACTATGGCTACACCTTC. This codes for CASSHRTGEINYGYTF.

J is TRBJ1-1 and V is TRBV27; the D gene is possibly TRBD1 (6 bases). CDR3 length equals 13 residues. CDR1 MNHEY and CDR2 SMNVEV come from the germline V gene (reference sequence). Trimming removed 6 bases at V and 4 bases at J, with 12 bases between. The CDR3: CASRPTGSTEAFF. Here the CDR3 DNA reads TGTGCCAGCAGGCCAACAGGGAGCACTGAAGCTTTCTTT.

This clone came up once. The chain recombines TRBV5-1 with TRBJ1-4, with 11 bases that match TRBD1. The V segment lost 4 bases and the J segment 7 bases; nucleotides outside the gene matches: 6. The CDR3 contains 15 residues. Germline lookup yields CDR1 SGHRS and CDR2 YFSETQ. CDR3 sequence reads: CASSTSGTGGEKLFF. CDR3 nucleotide sequence: TGCGCCAGCAGCACCTCCGGGACAGGGGGTGAAAAACTGTTTTTT.

The chain links TRBV7-9 to TRBJ2-3; perhaps TRBD1 as D (6 bases). Germline-derived CDR1 and CDR2 are SEHNR and FQNEAQ (reference sequence). Between the trimmed V and J ends, which lost 5 bases and 0 bases, there was a span of 15 bases. The CDR3 runs to 16 residues. CDR3 DNA: TGTGCCAGCAGCCCAACCGGGACACTTAGCACAGATACGCAGTATTTT. The encoded protein is CASSPTGTLSTDTQYF.

This rearrangement joins TRBV29-1 to TRBJ2-1; tentatively, D is TRBD2 (7 bases). The CDR3 has 11 residues. CDR1 and CDR2 (germline): SQVTM, ANQGSEA. Deletions cut 5 bases from V and 9 bases from J, with 11 bases between. CDR3 sequence: CSVLGGGEQFF. The CDR3 DNA follows: TGCAGCGTTTTAGGGGGGGGTGAGCAGTTCTTC.

The chain employs TRBV6-5 and TRBJ1-2; the match to TRBD1 covers 7 bases. The CDR3 sequence is 13 residues long. Per germline, CDR1 MNHEY and CDR2 SVGAGI. The V gene end was trimmed by 4 bases and the J gene end by 6 bases; junction bases not matched to a gene: 5. CDR3 sequence (DNA): TGTGCCAGCAGTTCCAGGGGGTTGGATGGCTACACCTTC. As protein: CASSSRGLDGYTF.

This clone was picked up a small number of times. CDR3 in DNA: TGTGCCAGCAGCTTTAGTAGTGGGGCCACTGAAGCTTTCTTT. Amino acids: CASSFSSGATEAFF. The chain uses TRBV11-3 and TRBJ1-1; TRBD1 might be the D (5 bases). Trimming took 3 bases from V and 4 from J, leaving 12 bases between them. Germline V gene sequence: CDR1 SGHNT, CDR2 YENEEA. The CDR3 is 14 amino acids.

This chain links TRBV27 with TRBJ2-5, with a tentative D call TRBD1 (6 bases). The last part of the DNA fits TRBJ2-7 better; the J call may be wrong. CDR1 and CDR2 from the germline V gene are MNHEY and SMNVEV (reference sequence). The CDR3 consists of 13 residues. The CDR3 is CASTSHRDYEQYF. CDR3 sequence (DNA): TGTGCCAGCACTTCGCACAGGGACTACGAGCAGTACTTC.

The chain's CDR3 is CASSLPPSSYEQYF. In DNA form, the CDR3 reads TGTGCCAGCAGCTTACCCCCGTCCTCCTACGAGCAGTACTTC. The rearrangement links TRBV7-2 to TRBJ2-7; D not resolved. V lost 2 bases, J lost 0 bases, and 8 bases lay in between. There are 14 residues in the CDR3. Germline V gene sequence: CDR1 SGHTA, CDR2 FQGNSA.

V and J are TRBV30 and TRBJ2-7; possibly TRBD1 for D (6 bases). The CDR3 contains 11 residues. The germline gives CDR1 GTSNPN, CDR2 SVGIG (reference sequence). V lost 4 bases and J 8 bases, leaving 12 bases between the germline ends. The CDR3 region is CAWTSGVKQYF. The CDR3 nucleotides read TGTGCCTGGACCTCAGGGGTTAAGCAGTACTTC.

On this clone: The sample has other DNA sequences that encode this CDR3 too. In DNA, the CDR3 is TGTGCCAGCAGCTTGACAGGGACTAATTCACCCCTCCACTTT. This sequence encodes CASSLTGTNSPLHF. J is TRBJ1-6 and V is TRBV4-2; 7 bases align to TRBD1. CDR3 length: 14 residues. CDR1 and CDR2 (germline): LGHNA, YNFKEQ. The ends lost 5 bases at V and 6 bases at J; junction bases unmatched: 4.

This chain connects TRBV5-5 to TRBJ2-5; no clear D gene. CDR3 length: 14 residues. CDR1 and CDR2 from the germline V gene are SGHKS and YYEKEE (reference sequence). V gave up 4 bases and J gave up 1 base, with 11 bases separating them. The CDR3 sequence is CASSREAFQETQYF. The CDR3 nucleotides are TGTGCCAGCAGCCGAGAAGCCTTCCAAGAGACCCAGTACTTC. The complete variable domain, with remaining parts taken from reference TRBV5-5 and TRBJ2-5, reads DAGVTQSPTHLIKTRGQQVTLRCSPISGHKSVSWYQQVLGQGPQFIFQYYEKEERGRGNFPDRFSARQFPNYSSELNVNALLLGDSALYLCASSREAFQETQYFGPGTRLLVL.

V usage is TRBV6-1 and J usage is TRBJ2-7, with D perhaps TRBD2 (5 bases). The length of the CDR3 is 15 residues. Trimming left V 7 bases short and J 1 base short, with 17 bases between. Per germline, CDR1 MNHNS and CDR2 SASEGT. The CDR3 region has the DNA TGTGCCAGCATGATTGGATGGACGGGATCCTACGAGCAGTACTTC. It specifies CASMIGWTGSYEQYF.

The chain is built from TRBV7-7 and TRBJ2-1, with 14 bases aligning to TRBD2. Germline V gene data show CDR1 as SSHAT and CDR2 as FNYEAQ (reference sequence). With 0 bases clipped from V and 7 bases from J, the junction kept 2 bases outside the gene matches. This CDR3 contains 16 residues. CDR3 region: CASSLAGTSGSNEQFF. In DNA, the CDR3 is TGTGCCAGCAGCTTAGCCGGGACTAGCGGGAGTAATGAGCAGTTCTTC.

The V gene is TRBV4-2, the J gene TRBJ2-1; 14 bases fit TRBD2. V trimming: 4 bases; J trimming: 9 bases; junction bases outside the gene matches: 5. Germline CDR1 and CDR2: LGHNA and YNFKEQ. The CDR3 loop spans 15 amino acids. The CDR3 reads CASSPGTSGGVEQFF. The DNA for the CDR3 is TGTGCCAGCAGCCCCGGGACTAGCGGGGGAGTTGAGCAGTTCTTC.

On this clone: One junction end disagrees with the germline gene, perhaps due to a read error. The chain recombines TRBV2 with TRBJ1-5; D unclear. The CDR3 covers 13 residues. The germline gives CDR1 SNHLY, CDR2 FYNNEI. CDR3 in DNA: TGTGCCAGCAGTGAATCGCCGACAACGCCCTCGGATTTT. Its translation: CASSESPTTPSDF.

This clone showed up just once. One end of the junction is discordant with germline, which a read error may explain. This CDR3 is also generated by other DNA sequences in the sample. CDR3 in amino acids: CAWRGLGAPSYNEQFF. CDR3 bases: TGTGCCTGGAGGGGACTAGGGGCTCCGTCCTATAATGAGCAGTTCTTC. The J gene is TRBJ2-1, the V gene TRBV30; 8 bases are shared with TRBD2. The CDR3 covers 16 residues. Germline CDR1 is GTSNPN and CDR2 is SVGIG (reference sequence).

The gene calls are TRBV19 and TRBJ1-4, with 8 positions matching TRBD1. Germline CDR1 and CDR2: LNHDA and SQIVND (reference sequence). This CDR3 is built from 15 residues. V dropped 7 bases and J dropped 4; count of bases not matched to a gene: 8. Written as DNA, the CDR3 is TGTGCCAGTATCGAATTGACAGGGGTTAATGAAAAACTGTTTTTT. Its translation: CASIELTGVNEKLFF.

Remarks on this clone: At one of its ends the junction is not consistent with the germline gene, which may arise from a read error. The chain links TRBV11-2 to TRBJ2-7; no definite D call. The CDR3 spans 14 residues. The germline CDR1 and CDR2 sequences are SGHAT and FQNNGV. The CDR3, as DNA: TGTGCCGGCAGCTTACACCCTAGGAACTACGAGCAGTACTTC. Encoded protein: CAGSLHPRNYEQYF.

A word on this clone: Distinct nucleotide sequences in the sample also encode this CDR3. CDR3 amino acids: CASSLAGGSTDTQYF. As DNA, the CDR3 is TGCGCCAGCAGCTTAGCGGGGGGAAGCACAGATACGCAGTATTTT. The chain uses TRBV5-1 and TRBJ2-3, with 9 bases that match TRBD2. The CDR3 sequence is 15 residues long. Germline V gene lookup returns CDR1 SGHRS and CDR2 YFSETQ. Trimming removed 2 bases from V and 0 bases from J; junction bases left unmatched: 1.